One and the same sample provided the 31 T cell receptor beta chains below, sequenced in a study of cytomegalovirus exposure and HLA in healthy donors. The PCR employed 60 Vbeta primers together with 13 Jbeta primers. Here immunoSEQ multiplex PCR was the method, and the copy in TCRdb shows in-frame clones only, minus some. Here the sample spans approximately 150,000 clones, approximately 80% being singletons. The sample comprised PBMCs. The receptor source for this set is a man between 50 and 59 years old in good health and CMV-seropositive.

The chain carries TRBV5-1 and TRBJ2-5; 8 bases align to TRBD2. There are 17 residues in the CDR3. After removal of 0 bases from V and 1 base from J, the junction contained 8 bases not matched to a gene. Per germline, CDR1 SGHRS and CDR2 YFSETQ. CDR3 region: CASSLEGTRYSQETQYF. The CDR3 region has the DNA TGCGCCAGCAGCTTGGAGGGGACTAGATATTCCCAAGAGACCCAGTACTTC.

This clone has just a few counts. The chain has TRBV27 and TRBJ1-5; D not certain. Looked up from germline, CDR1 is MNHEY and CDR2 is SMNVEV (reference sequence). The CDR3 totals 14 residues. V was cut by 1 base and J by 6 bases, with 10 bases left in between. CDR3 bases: TGTGCCAGCAGTTTATACGGGTCCGGTCAGCCCCAGCATTTT. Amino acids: CASSLYGSGQPQHF.

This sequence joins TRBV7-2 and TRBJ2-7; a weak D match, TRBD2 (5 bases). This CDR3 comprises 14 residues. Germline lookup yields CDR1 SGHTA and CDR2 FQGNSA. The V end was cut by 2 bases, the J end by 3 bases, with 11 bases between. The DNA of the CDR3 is TGTGCCAGCAGCTTATTGGGGAGCAGCTACGAGCAGTACTTC. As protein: CASSLLGSSYEQYF.

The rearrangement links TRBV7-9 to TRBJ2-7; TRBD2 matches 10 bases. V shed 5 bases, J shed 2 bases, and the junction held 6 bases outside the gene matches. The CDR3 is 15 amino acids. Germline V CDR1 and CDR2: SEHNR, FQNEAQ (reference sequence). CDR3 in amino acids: CASSTQAGGPYEQYF. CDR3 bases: TGTGCCAGCAGCACCCAAGCGGGAGGGCCCTACGAGCAGTACTTC.

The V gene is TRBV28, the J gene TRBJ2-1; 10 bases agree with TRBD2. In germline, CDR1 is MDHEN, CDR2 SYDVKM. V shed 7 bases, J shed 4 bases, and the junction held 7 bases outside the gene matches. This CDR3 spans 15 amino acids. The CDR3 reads CASTAGTSEYNEQFF. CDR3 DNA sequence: TGTGCCAGCACCGCCGGGACTAGCGAGTACAATGAGCAGTTCTTC.

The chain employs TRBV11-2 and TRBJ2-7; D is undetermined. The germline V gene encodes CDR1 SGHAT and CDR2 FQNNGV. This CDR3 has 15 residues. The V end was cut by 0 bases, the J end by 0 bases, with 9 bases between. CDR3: CASSLDHDSSYEQYF. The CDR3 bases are TGTGCCAGCAGCTTAGATCATGATAGCTCCTACGAGCAGTACTTC.

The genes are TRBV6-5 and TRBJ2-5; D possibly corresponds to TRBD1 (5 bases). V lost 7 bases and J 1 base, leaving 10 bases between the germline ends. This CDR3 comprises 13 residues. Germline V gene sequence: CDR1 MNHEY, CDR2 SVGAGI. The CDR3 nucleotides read TGTGCCAGCAATAAGGGGTCCCAAGAGACCCAGTACTTC. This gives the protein CASNKGSQETQYF.

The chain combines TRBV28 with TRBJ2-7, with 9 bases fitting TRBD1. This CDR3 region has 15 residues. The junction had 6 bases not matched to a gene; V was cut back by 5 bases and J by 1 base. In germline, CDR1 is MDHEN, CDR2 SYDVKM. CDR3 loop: CASSPQGQGSYEQYF. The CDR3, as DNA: TGTGCCAGCAGTCCCCAGGGACAGGGATCCTACGAGCAGTACTTC. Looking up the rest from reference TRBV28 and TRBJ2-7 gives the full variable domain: DVKVTQSSRYLVKRTGEKVFLECVQDMDHENMFWYRQDPGLGLRLIYFSYDVKMKEKGDIPEGYSVSREKKERFSLILESASTNQTSMYLCASSPQGQGSYEQYFGPGTRLTVT.

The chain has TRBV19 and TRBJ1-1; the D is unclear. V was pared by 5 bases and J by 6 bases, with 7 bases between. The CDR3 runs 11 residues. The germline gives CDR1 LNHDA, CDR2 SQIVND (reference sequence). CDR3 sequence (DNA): TGTGCCAGTAGTTTTGGGCCTGAAGCTTTCTTT. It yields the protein CASSFGPEAFF.

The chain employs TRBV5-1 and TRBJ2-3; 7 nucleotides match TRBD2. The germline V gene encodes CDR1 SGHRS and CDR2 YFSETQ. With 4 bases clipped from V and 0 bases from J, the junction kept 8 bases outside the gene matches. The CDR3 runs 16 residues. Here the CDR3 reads CASSNMPGLSTDTQYF. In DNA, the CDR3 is TGCGCCAGCAGCAACATGCCGGGACTAAGCACAGATACGCAGTATTTT.

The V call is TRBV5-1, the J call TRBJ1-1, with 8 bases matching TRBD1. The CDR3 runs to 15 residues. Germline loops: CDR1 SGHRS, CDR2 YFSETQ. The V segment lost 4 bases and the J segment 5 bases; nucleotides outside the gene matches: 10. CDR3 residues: CASSNRGQGETEAFF. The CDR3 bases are TGCGCCAGCAGCAACCGTGGACAGGGAGAGACTGAAGCTTTCTTT.

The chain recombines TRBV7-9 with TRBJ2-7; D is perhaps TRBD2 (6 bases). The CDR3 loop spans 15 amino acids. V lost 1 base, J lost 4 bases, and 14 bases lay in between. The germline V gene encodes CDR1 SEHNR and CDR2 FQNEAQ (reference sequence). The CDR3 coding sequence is TGTGCCAGCAGCTTAGGCGGGGCCTCGAATTACGAGCAGTACTTC. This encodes CASSLGGASNYEQYF. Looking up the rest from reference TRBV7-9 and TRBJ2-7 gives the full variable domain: DTGVSQNPRHKITKRGQNVTFRCDPISEHNRLYWYRQTLGQGPEFLTYFQNEAQLEKSRLLSDRFSAERPKGSFSTLEIQRTEQGDSAMYLCASSLGGASNYEQYFGPGTRLTVT.

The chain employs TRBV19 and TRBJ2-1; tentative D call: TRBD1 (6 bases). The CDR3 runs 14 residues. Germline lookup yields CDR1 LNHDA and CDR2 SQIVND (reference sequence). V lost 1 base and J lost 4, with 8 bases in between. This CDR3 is CASSIGTVYNEQFF. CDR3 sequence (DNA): TGTGCCAGTAGTATAGGGACAGTATACAATGAGCAGTTCTTC.

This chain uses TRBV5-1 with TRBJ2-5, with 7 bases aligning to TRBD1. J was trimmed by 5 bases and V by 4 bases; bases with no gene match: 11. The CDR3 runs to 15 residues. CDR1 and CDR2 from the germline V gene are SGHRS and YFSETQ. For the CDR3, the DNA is TGCGCCAGCAGCGCGAGACCGGTGACAGGGGAGACCCAGTACTTC. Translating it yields CASSARPVTGETQYF.

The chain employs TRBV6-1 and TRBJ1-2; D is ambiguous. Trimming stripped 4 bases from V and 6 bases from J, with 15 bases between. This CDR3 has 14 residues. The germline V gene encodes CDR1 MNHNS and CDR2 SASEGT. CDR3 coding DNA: TGTGCCAGCAGTGTAACGTCACCTGCGGATGGCTACACCTTC. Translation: CASSVTSPADGYTF.

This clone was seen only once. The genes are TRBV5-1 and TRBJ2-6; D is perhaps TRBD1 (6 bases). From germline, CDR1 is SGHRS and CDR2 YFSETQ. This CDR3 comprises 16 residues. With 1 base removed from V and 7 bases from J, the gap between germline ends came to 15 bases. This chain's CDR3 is CASSLLGANGANVLTF. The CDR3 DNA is TGCGCCAGCAGCTTGCTGGGGGCAAATGGAGCCAACGTCCTGACTTTC.

The CDR3 coding sequence is TGTGCCAGCAGCTCCTATGGTAAACCGTTGGTCTCTGGAAACACCATATATTTT. Its protein is CASSSYGKPLVSGNTIYF. This chain connects TRBV28 to TRBJ1-3, with unresolved D. This CDR3 is built from 18 residues. V gave up 6 bases and J gave up 0 bases, with 21 bases separating them. The germline V gene encodes CDR1 MDHEN and CDR2 SYDVKM.

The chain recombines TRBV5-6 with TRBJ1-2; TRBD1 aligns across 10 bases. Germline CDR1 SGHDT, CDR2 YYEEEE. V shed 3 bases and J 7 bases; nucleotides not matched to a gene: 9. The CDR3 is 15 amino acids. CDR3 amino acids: CASSWLDRGDSGYTF. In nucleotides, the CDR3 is TGTGCCAGCAGCTGGCTGGACAGGGGGGATAGTGGCTACACCTTC.

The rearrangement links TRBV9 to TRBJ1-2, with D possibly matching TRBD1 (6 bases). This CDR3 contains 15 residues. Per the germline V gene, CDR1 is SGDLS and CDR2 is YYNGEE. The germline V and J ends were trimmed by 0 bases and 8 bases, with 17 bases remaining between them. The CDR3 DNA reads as TGTGCCAGCAGCGTAGTGGACAGCCTACCGGGAGGCTACACCTTC. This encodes CASSVVDSLPGGYTF.

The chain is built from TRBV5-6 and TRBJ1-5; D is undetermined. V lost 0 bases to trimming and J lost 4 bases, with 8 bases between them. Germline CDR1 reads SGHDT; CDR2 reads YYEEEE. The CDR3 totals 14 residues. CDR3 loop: CASSLGEPNQPQHF. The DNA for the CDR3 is TGTGCCAGCAGCTTGGGGGAGCCGAATCAGCCCCAGCATTTT.

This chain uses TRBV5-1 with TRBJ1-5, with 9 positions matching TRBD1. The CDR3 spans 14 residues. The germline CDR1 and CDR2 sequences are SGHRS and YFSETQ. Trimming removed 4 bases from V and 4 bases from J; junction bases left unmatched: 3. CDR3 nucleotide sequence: TGCGCCAGCAGCCAAGGGACAGGGAATCAGCCCCAGCATTTT. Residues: CASSQGTGNQPQHF.

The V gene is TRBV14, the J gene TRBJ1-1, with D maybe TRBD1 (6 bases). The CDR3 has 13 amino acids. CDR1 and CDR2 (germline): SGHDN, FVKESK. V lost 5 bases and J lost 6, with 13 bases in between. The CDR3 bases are TGTGCCAGCAGCACACCGGGACAAGCTGAAGCTTTCTTT. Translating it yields CASSTPGQAEAFF.

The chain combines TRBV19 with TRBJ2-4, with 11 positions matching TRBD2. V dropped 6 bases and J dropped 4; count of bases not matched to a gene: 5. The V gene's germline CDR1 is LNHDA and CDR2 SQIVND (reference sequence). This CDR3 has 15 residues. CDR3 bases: TGTGCCAGTAGAAATAGCGGGAGGGAGAAAAACATTCAGTACTTC. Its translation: CASRNSGREKNIQYF.

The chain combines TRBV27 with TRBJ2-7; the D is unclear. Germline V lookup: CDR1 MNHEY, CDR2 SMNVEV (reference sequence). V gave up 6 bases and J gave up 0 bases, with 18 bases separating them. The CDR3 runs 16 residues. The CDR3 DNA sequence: TGTGCCAGCAGACCCGTCTCGGCGGCTACCTCCTACGAGCAGTACTTC. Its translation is CASRPVSAATSYEQYF.

CDR3 nucleotide sequence: TGTGCCAGTAGTGTACAGACAGGGGAGGATTCACCCCTCCACTTT. This sequence encodes CASSVQTGEDSPLHF. This chain joins TRBV19 and TRBJ1-6, with 8 positions matching TRBD1. Germline V gene sequence: CDR1 LNHDA, CDR2 SQIVND (reference sequence). The CDR3 runs 15 residues. The trim removed 5 bases at V and 8 bases at J, leaving 8 bases unmatched.

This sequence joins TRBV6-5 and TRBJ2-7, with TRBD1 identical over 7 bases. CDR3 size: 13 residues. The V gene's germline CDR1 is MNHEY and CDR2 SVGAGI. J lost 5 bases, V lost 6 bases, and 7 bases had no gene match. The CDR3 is CASSPTGLNEQYF. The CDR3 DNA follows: TGTGCCAGCAGCCCGACAGGGTTAAACGAGCAGTACTTC.

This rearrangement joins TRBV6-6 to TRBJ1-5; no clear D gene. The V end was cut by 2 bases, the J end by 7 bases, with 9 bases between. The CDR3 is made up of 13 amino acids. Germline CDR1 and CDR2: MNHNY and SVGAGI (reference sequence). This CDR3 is CASSYRELQPQHF. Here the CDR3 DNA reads TGTGCCAGCAGTTACCGCGAGTTGCAGCCCCAGCATTTT.

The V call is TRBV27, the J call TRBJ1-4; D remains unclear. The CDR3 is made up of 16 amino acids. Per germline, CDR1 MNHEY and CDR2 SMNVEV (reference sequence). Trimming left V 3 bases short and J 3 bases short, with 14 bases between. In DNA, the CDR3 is TGTGCCAGCAGTTTTTCCCAGGTTATGGCTAATGAAAAACTGTTTTTT. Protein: CASSFSQVMANEKLFF. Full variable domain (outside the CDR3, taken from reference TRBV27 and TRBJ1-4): EAQVTQNPRYLITVTGKKLTVTCSQNMNHEYMSWYRQDPGLGLRQIYYSMNVEVTDKGDVPEGYKVSRKEKRNFPLILESPSPNQTSLYFCASSFSQVMANEKLFFGSGTQLSVL.

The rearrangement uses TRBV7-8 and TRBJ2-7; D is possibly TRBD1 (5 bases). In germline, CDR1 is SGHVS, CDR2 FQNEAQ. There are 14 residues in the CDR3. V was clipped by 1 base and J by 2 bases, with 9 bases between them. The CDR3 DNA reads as TGTGCCAGCAGCTTAGGGGGCGGAACCTACGAGCAGTACTTC. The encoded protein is CASSLGGGTYEQYF. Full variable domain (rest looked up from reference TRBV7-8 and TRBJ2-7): GAGVSQSPRYKVAKRGQDVALRCDPISGHVSLFWYQQALGQGPEFLTYFQNEAQLDKSGLPSDRFFAERPEGSVSTLKIQRTQQEDSAVYLCASSLGGGTYEQYFGPGTRLTVT.

As DNA, the CDR3 is TGCGCCAGCAGCTTTCGGGGAGAGACCCAGTACTTC. Translation gives CASSFRGETQYF. This chain connects TRBV5-1 to TRBJ2-5; the D gene is possibly TRBD2 (5 bases). This CDR3 contains 12 residues. The germline V and J ends were trimmed by 2 bases and 4 bases, with 6 bases remaining between them. Germline V gene data show CDR1 as SGHRS and CDR2 as YFSETQ.

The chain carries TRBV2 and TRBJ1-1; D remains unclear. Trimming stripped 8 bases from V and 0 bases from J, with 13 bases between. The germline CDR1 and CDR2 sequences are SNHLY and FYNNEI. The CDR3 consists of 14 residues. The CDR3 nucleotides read TGTGCCAGCCCCCGCGGGCAACTGAACACTGAAGCTTTCTTT. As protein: CASPRGQLNTEAFF.